What follows is one T cell receptor beta chain and its context. Its antigen remains undetermined. Within one base of it there is no much larger clone, and no base qualities were kept. The sample originates from a study of identical twins (dated by TCRdb to 2015 to 2016). Concerning the study at large: To test whether fetal clonotypes persist, this study deep-sequenced TCR alpha and beta repertoires from monozygotic twins, from unrelated adults of various ages, and from cord blood. To rule out contamination, the twin experiments were replicated at different times with different library preparation protocols.

The paper as a whole reports these results and caveats: A weaker excess of twin sharing was found in beta out-of-frame sequences because the signal-to-noise ratio was lowered by fewer shared sequences. Zero-insertion analyses could be partly confounded by invariant T cells such as MAIT and iNKT, although diverse VJ usage argued against such confounding for most clonotypes. Because the same donors could not be followed over many years, conclusions were based on cross-sectional statistical analysis. Recombination models systematically underestimated out-of-frame TCR alpha sharing in monozygotic twins but agreed with sharing between unrelated individuals. Compared with coincidental sharing between unrelated individuals, out-of-frame TCR alpha sequences shared between twins had an excess of sequences with low generation probability. Abundant cord blood beta clonotypes had fewer insertions, young adult naive repertoires showed a similar but weaker trend, and memory repertoires showed no such trend.

Every donor was a healthy Caucasian. The twin cohort consisted of three pairs of female monozygotic twins, all aged roughly 18 to 29 years. Peripheral blood mononuclear cells were the source from which RNA for the TCR libraries was isolated. Libraries were built with 5' RACE. TCRdb shows the sequencer as Illumina HiSeq 2000. A universal primer binding site was added through template switching, and the final cDNA carried a unique molecular identifier so that TCR cDNA molecules could be counted accurately. First-strand cDNA for TCR alpha and beta chains was synthesized from specific primers in the conserved constant-segment region. Each cDNA library was double barcoded, with a SMART-Mk sample barcode plus Illumina barcodes, to control for contamination. Two successive PCR steps introduced TruSeq adapter sequences along with Illumina sample barcodes. The Illumina HiSeq platform was used with custom primers to sequence TCR alpha and beta cDNA libraries. Turning to the authors' computational methods: MiGEC processed the raw reads to extract unique molecular identifiers, while MiXCR was used to determine the CDR3 positions. Recombination models were inferred per individual with the repgenHMM and IGoR tools using an EM algorithm. Shared clonotype analysis was performed with the tcR package in R, normalizing sharing by the product of cloneset sizes. Out-of-frame nonproductive sequences were analyzed to study raw recombination free of thymic and clonal selection effects. In-frame beta chains were kept once TCRdb had trimmed the public reads at Q25 with fastp and called clones with MiXCR. Records with the same CDR3 protein are collapsed into one entry carrying the most frequent genes and DNA. TCRdb, rather than the study authors, made the V and J calls. The table for this sample lists 750,000 to 950,000 distinct CDR3 sequences; 9% to 15% of them were counted only once. The top ten clones comprise around 1.5% of the sample.

The CDR3 starts with the cysteine, ends with the phenylalanine, and has 12 residues. Of the read, only the CDR3 DNA is kept; its 36 bases are in frame from base 1. Relative to germline, V is 4 bases shorter and J is 5 bases shorter, with 8 bases between their ends. Reading the germline V gene gives CDR1 WSHSY and CDR2 SAAADI. These data were also reused for a study on yellow fever vaccine responses in identical twins. Per the second study: According to the authors, the vaccine-induced T cell response in identical twins seemed to be partly convergent and partly specific to each individual. Focusing on identical twins, the study followed the T cell clones that responded to the vaccine, and did so with precision.

The chain joins TRBV10-2 to TRBJ1-1, with the D gene not confidently named. The sequenced sample consisted of PBMCs. The clonotype comes from a woman under 30 in good health. The CDR3 region: CASSGLRTEAFF. The DNA sequence follows: TGCGCCAGCAGTGGCCTCAGAACTGAAGCTTTCTTT.